The TCR beta chain described here comes from a study of regulatory T cells in long-lasting Graves disease. Overall study context: Graves' patients diagnosed newly had used antithyroid drugs under 3 months. Findings of the study overall: There was favoring of TRBV28, TRBJ1-2 and TRBJ2-5 in persistent disease.

As to time point: newly diagnosed GD, antithyroid drugs for less than 3 months. RNA extracted from PBMCs served as the sequencing template. The CDR3 contains 13 residues. V lost 3 bases to trimming and J lost 7 bases, with 13 bases between them. This clonotype came up many times. Antigen specificity is unknown. Arm-PCR with iRepertoire HTBI primers amplified the CDR3 regions for these TCR beta libraries. Via MiXCR, TCRdb re-called the multiplex PCR reads, giving one row per CDR3 protein. The sample lists fewer than 400,000 distinct CDR3 sequences, about a sixth occurring once. This chain links TRBV12-3 or TRBV12-4 with TRBJ2-7; no clear D. The clonotype originates from a female donor with Graves disease. Sequences were derived from peripheral blood mononuclear cells (PBMCs), sampled at new diagnosis, from a patient treated with antithyroid drugs. The CDR3 DNA is TGTGCCAGCAGTTTCGAGACCCCCCTGGAGCAGTACTTC. This sequence encodes CASSFETPLEQYF.